Listed below are T cell receptor beta chains from one sample, sequenced in a study of OX40 agonist ivuxolimab in advanced cancers. Generated by immunoSEQ multiplex PCR, the TCRdb table keeps only in-frame clones and is missing some. The sample lists tens of thousands of clones; around 86% were seen once. The material sequenced was CD4+ or CD8+ T cells sorted from blood, taken in a trial of the OX40 agonist ivuxolimab. These receptors all come from an adult with an advanced solid tumor such as melanoma, head and neck, liver or kidney cancer. Each CDR3 is given without its conserved first and last residue.

j_call v_call cdr3_length cdr3_aa
TRBJ1-4 TRBV15 11 ATSRGAGEKLF
TRBJ2-4 TRBV21-1 14 ASNVAGPLAKNIQY
TRBJ2-1 TRBV19 13 ASTRSGGRANEQF
TRBJ2-7 TRBV19 13 ASSIAGQGAREQY
TRBJ2-7 TRBV18 12 ASSPLAGAYEQY
TRBJ2-3 TRBV4-3 15 ASSLGTSGLDTDTQY
TRBJ1-1 TRBV11-2 10 ASITGRTEAF
TRBJ2-7 TRBV2 12 ASRDGQGSYEQY
TRBJ1-1 TRBV11-2 12 ASSGNTWAPEAF
TRBJ2-3 TRBV6-1 11 ASSDRGADTQY
TRBJ1-1 TRBV11-1 14 ASSKTTGTGVFEAF
TRBJ2-7 TRBV11-2 12 ASSLSAGRDEQY
TRBJ2-1 TRBV7-6 12 ASSLGRRYNEQF
TRBJ2-1 TRBV28 15 ASSSPGLARTYNEQF
TRBJ2-7 TRBV5-4 13 ASSPPGDFSYEQY
TRBJ2-5 TRBV5-1 16 ASSFSPSVRGLQETQY
TRBJ1-2 TRBV27 11 ASSLSGVGGYT
TRBJ1-1 TRBV5-1 11 ASSLIQNTEAF
TRBJ1-1 TRBV27 10 ASSASDTEAF
TRBJ1-4 TRBV19 13 ASSPSGGDNEKLF
TRBJ1-1 TRBV7-9 13 ASSLGGTGNTEAF
TRBJ2-2 TRBV9 13 ASTPRGGGNGELF
TRBJ2-1 TRBV5-6 11 ASSFSWGGEQF
TRBJ2-1 TRBV7-3 13 ASSSRTGGYNEQF
TRBJ2-5 TRBV6-1 12 ASRITGKGETQY
TRBJ1-1 TRBV6-1 13 ASSSGQAENTEAF
TRBJ2-7 TRBV14 9 ASSLHYEQY
TRBJ1-4 TRBV19 15 ASSAKGARATNEKLF
TRBJ2-7 TRBV7-6 13 ASSPAGGYPYEQY
TRBJ2-2 TRBV27 12 ASNRQGGTGELF
TRBJ2-5 TRBV21-1 16 ASSKGGLAGGAQETQY
TRBJ1-6 TRBV6-1 13 ASSEGIGYNSPLH
TRBJ1-1 TRBV18 10 ASSRMNTEAF
TRBJ1-2 TRBV19 14 ASSISWTGGAYGYT
TRBJ1-1 TRBV30 12 AWSFGTGGIGAF
TRBJ2-1 TRBV9 16 ASSVEGTGGRTYNEQF
TRBJ2-1 TRBV5-1 11 ASRKGAGNEQF
TRBJ2-1 TRBV7-3 12 ASSLSVGQNEQF
TRBJ1-6 TRBV2 13 ASTLGQGARSPLH
TRBJ2-1 TRBV2 13 ASSEARGLNNEQF
TRBJ2-7 TRBV5-4 12 ASSFSGQGGEQY
TRBJ1-6 TRBV2 11 ASRRTGNSPLH
TRBJ2-7 TRBV7-6 14 ASSPSSFGGGGEQY
TRBJ2-3 TRBV7-6 14 ASSLGARRYTDTQY
TRBJ1-5 TRBV2 10 ASRDLRAPQH
TRBJ1-2 TRBV2 12 ASSEQGRMYGYT
TRBJ2-5 TRBV5-1 14 ASSRGSTGVEETQY
TRBJ1-4 TRBV10-3 13 AISDRTASNEKLF
TRBJ2-2 TRBV27 11 ASRKPNTGELF
TRBJ1-5 TRBV5-1 13 ASSLQGDSNQPQH
TRBJ1-2 TRBV28 12 ASSFPPAKDGYT
TRBJ2-2 TRBV9 13 ASSVGGLGTGELF
TRBJ2-5 TRBV7-2 11 ASSFSVQETQY
TRBJ2-3 TRBV2 12 ASSGLAGADTQY
TRBJ1-6 TRBV7-3 11 ASSLSGDSPLH
TRBJ1-4 TRBV29-1 10 SVRTHAEKLF
TRBJ2-4 TRBV1 13 TSSQEPSGGNIQY
TRBJ1-3 TRBV4-2 12 ASSQSGTGNTIY
TRBJ1-2 TRBV5-1 12 ASSPGGQGDGYT